This passage covers 11 T cell receptor beta chains from one sample sequenced in a study of shared clonotypes between healthy human individuals. Naive CD8 cells lacked CD45RO, underwent positive selection for CCR7 and left out terminally differentiated effector memory CD45RA+ cells. TCRdb's copy holds only in-frame clones and misses some; the assay was immunoSEQ multiplex PCR. This table has under 1 million clones, around 96% appearing once. Material for sequencing was naive CD8+ T cells sorted from blood. The receptors derive from a man aged 25 to 45 in good health.

V usage is TRBV6-6 and J usage is TRBJ2-7, with 7 bases that match TRBD2. The CDR3 covers 15 residues. Germline assignment: CDR1 MNHNY and CDR2 SVGAGI (reference sequence). V trimming: 5 bases; J trimming: 0 bases; junction bases outside the gene matches: 7. This CDR3 reads CASSILAAISYEQYF. The CDR3 DNA reads TGTGCCAGCAGTATCCTAGCGGCAATCTCCTACGAGCAGTACTTC.

This chain joins TRBV7-9 and TRBJ2-3; D is uncertain. Germline CDR1 and CDR2: SEHNR and FQNEAQ (reference sequence). CDR3 length equals 14 residues. Trimming cost V 3 bases and J 1 base, with 8 bases left between them. CDR3 region: CASSFPRGTDTQYF. DNA of the CDR3: TGTGCCAGCAGCTTTCCCCGAGGCACAGATACGCAGTATTTT. Together with reference TRBV7-9 and TRBJ2-3, the CDR3 gives the full variable domain: DTGVSQNPRHKITKRGQNVTFRCDPISEHNRLYWYRQTLGQGPEFLTYFQNEAQLEKSRLLSDRFSAERPKGSFSTLEIQRTEQGDSAMYLCASSFPRGTDTQYFGPGTRLTVL.

CDR3 DNA sequence: TGTGCCAGCAGTCCGGGACGCCCGAATGATAGCTACACCTTC. It encodes CASSPGRPNDSYTF. The V gene is TRBV27, the J gene TRBJ1-2; D possibly corresponds to TRBD1 (5 bases). The V end was cut by 5 bases, the J end by 9 bases, with 19 bases between. The CDR3 runs 14 residues. The germline gives CDR1 MNHEY, CDR2 SMNVEV (reference sequence).

To note about this clone: Other nucleotide sequences from this sample produce the same CDR3. In nucleotides, the CDR3 is TGTGCCAGCAGTTTCGGAACCGGGGAGCTGTTTTTT. Amino acids: CASSFGTGELFF. The chain uses TRBV28 and TRBJ2-2; D is ambiguous. Looked up from germline, CDR1 is MDHEN and CDR2 is SYDVKM. The CDR3 runs 12 residues. V lost 3 bases and J 5 bases, leaving 4 bases between the germline ends.

V usage is TRBV29-1 and J usage is TRBJ2-1, with a possible D match to TRBD2 (7 bases). The CDR3 covers 15 residues. Germline V gene data show CDR1 as SQVTM and CDR2 as ANQGSEA. Trimming shortened V by 7 bases and J by 1 base, and 17 bases separated the two germline ends. The CDR3 bases are TGCAGCGATTTCGGGCGGGGGCATTCCTACAATGAGCAGTTCTTC. Protein product: CSDFGRGHSYNEQFF.

This chain uses TRBV6-1 with TRBJ1-3; D ambiguous. The CDR3 length is 17 residues. Trimming pared 1 base from V and 0 bases from J, leaving 13 bases between. Germline assignment: CDR1 MNHNS and CDR2 SASEGT. CDR3 sequence (DNA): TGTGCCAGCAGTGAAGAGATCAGGCCACGCTCTGGAAACACCATATATTTT. This sequence encodes CASSEEIRPRSGNTIYF.

The chain has TRBV2 and TRBJ1-1, with 9 bases aligning to TRBD1. From germline, CDR1 is SNHLY and CDR2 FYNNEI. The V and J ends lost 5 bases and 4 bases, in that order; junction bases with no gene match: 14. The CDR3 has 17 amino acids. CDR3 loop: CASSLRQGGSLGTEAFF. As DNA, the CDR3 is TGTGCCAGCAGTTTGAGACAGGGGGGGTCTTTGGGCACTGAAGCTTTCTTT. The whole variable domain, remainder taken from reference TRBV2 and TRBJ1-1, is EPEVTQTPSHQVTQMGQEVILRCVPISNHLYFYWYRQILGQKVEFLVSFYNNEISEKSEIFDDQFSVERPDGSNFTLKIRSTKLEDSAMYFCASSLRQGGSLGTEAFFGQGTRLTVV.

The rearrangement uses TRBV15 and TRBJ2-7; the D call may be TRBD1 or TRBD2 (6 bases each). The CDR3 is made up of 17 amino acids. Germline CDR1 is LNHNV and CDR2 is YYDKDF (reference sequence). V lost 1 base, J lost 4 bases, and 20 bases lay in between. This CDR3 is CATSRGDMGLMTYEQYF. As DNA, the CDR3 is TGTGCCACCAGCAGAGGGGACATGGGACTCATGACGTACGAGCAGTACTTC.

The V and J genes are TRBV14 and TRBJ2-7, with D possibly matching TRBD2 (6 bases). The CDR3 is 12 residues long. V was cut by 5 bases and J by 13 bases, with 18 bases left in between. The germline CDR1 and CDR2 sequences are SGHDN and FVKESK. CDR3 residues: CASSEGWGDEYF. In DNA form, the CDR3 reads TGTGCCAGCAGCGAGGGATGGGGGGACGAATACTTC.

The V and J genes are TRBV23-1 and TRBJ1-4; D ambiguous. TRBV23-1 is recorded as an ORF, its role being uncertain. Trimming removed 2 bases from V and 8 bases from J, with 12 bases in between. CDR3 length: 14 residues. The CDR3 region is CASSQGQIREKLFF. The CDR3 DNA sequence: TGCGCCAGCAGTCAAGGGCAAATAAGGGAAAAACTGTTTTTT.

The chain uses TRBV5-4 and TRBJ2-1, with 7 bases matching TRBD2. Germline CDR1 reads SGHNT; CDR2 reads YYREEE (reference sequence). CDR3 length: 14 residues. J lost 9 bases, V lost 2 bases, and 8 bases had no gene match. CDR3 sequence: CASSFLDGRIEQFF. The CDR3, as DNA: TGTGCCAGCAGCTTTCTTGACGGGAGGATTGAGCAGTTCTTC.